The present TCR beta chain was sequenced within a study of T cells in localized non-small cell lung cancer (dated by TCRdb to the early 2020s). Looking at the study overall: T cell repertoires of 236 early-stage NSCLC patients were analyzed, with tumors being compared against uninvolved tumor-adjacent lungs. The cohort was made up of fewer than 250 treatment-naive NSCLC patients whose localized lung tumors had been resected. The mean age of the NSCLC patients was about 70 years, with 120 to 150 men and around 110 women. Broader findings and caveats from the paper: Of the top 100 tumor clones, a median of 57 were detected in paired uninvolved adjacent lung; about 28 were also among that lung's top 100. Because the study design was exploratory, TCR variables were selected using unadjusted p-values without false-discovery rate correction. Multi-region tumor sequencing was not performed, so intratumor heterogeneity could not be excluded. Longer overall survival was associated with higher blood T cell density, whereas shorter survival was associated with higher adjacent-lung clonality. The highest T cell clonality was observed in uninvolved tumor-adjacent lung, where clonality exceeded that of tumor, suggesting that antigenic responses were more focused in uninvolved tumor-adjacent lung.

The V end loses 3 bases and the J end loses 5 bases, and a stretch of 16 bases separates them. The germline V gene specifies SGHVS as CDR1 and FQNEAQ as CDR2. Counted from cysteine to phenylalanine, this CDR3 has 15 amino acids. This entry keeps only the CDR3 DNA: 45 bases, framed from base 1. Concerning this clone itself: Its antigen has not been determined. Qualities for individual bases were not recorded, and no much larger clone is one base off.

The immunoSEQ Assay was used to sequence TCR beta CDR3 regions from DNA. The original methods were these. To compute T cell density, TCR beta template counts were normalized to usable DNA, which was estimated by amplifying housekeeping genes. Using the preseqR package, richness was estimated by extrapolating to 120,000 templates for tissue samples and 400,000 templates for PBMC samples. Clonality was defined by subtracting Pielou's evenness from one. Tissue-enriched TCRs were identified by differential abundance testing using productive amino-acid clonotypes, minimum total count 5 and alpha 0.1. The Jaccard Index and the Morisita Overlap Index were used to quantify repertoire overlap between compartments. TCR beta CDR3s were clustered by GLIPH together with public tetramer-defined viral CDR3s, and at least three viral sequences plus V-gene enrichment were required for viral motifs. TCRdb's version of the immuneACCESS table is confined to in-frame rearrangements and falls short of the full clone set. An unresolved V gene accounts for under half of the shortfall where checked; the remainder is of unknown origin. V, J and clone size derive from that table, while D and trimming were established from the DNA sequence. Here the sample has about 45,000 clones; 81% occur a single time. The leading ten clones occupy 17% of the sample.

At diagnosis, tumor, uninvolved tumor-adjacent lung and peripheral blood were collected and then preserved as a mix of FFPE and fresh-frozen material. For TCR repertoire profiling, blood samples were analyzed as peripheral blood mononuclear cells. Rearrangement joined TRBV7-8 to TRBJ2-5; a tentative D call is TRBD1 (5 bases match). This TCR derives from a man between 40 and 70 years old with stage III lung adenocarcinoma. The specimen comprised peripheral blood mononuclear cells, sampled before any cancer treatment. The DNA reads TGTGCCAGCAGCTTCCAAGGTCAAAGGGGCGAGACCCAGTACTTC. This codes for CASSFQGQRGETQYF.